In its sample, the clone carrying this T cell receptor beta chain was seen many times. These data are taken from a study of T-cell reconstitution after alpha-beta-depleted transplantation in children. Researchers prepared the TCRbeta library using unique molecular identifiers, the study reports. Each CDR3 protein gets one entry after TCRdb re-called the PCR reads with MiXCR. The table lists about 200,000 distinct CDR3 sequences, around 9.2% of them singletons. The V gene's germline CDR1 is SGHRS and CDR2 YFSETQ. The V gene lost 5 bases and the J gene lost 12 bases, with 18 bases spanning the gap. CDR3 length: 12 residues.

The source material was PBMCs, mostly from graft donor cells, sampled 360 days after TCRalphabeta/CD19-depleted stem cell transplant. The chain is built from TRBV5-1 and TRBJ2-7; D may be TRBD1 (6 bases). This clonotype was obtained from a male patient aged 2 to 10 who had a stem cell transplant for acute myeloid leukemia, so the T cells may come from the graft donor. CDR3 coding DNA: TGCGCCAGCAGGCAGGACAGCGACTCGTGGTACTTC. It codes for CASRQDSDSWYF.